This paragraph covers one T cell receptor (beta chain) sequence. Its antigen is still unknown. From germline, CDR1 is SEHNR and CDR2 FQNEAQ (reference sequence). V lost 0 bases, J lost 6 bases, and 0 bases stayed unmatched. CDR3 size: 13 residues. Method: immunoSEQ multiplex PCR; TCRdb's copy keeps in-frame clones and lacks some. This sample has approximately 2,300,000 clones, with around 93% found just once. This sample stems from a study of shared clonotypes between healthy human individuals. Study information: The donor pool was made up of two women and three men aged 18 to 49.

Study-wide results and limits: The genetic and exposure-history diversity represented was limited by few donors.

Donors, without exception, were Caucasian adults residing in Nashville, Tennessee. Splitting the CD4+ cells yielded a CD45RA+ naive subset and a CD45RA-negative memory subset. The clonotype comes from a man between 18 and 29 years old in good health. Some clones in this sample may be carry-over from other donors' samples. The source material was naive CD4+ T cells from PBMCs. As to subset: CD45RA+ positively selected. The chain recombines TRBV7-9 with TRBJ1-2, with 8 positions matching TRBD1. CDR3 bases: TGTGCCAGCAGCTTAGCCAGGGGGCATGGCTACACCTTC. The encoded protein is CASSLARGHGYTF.